This T cell receptor beta chain is from a study of T cells after yellow fever vaccination. Overall study findings and caveats: Clones that expanded after primary vaccination mostly reappeared after the booster (96% CD4, roughly 90% CD8).

The CDR3 covers 14 residues. Germline V lookup: CDR1 SSHAT, CDR2 FNYEAQ (reference sequence). Turning to this clonotype: Its target is unknown. A much larger clone lies a single base off, so this may be a read error.

MiXCR, run by TCRdb on the 5' RACE reads, gives a single entry per CDR3 protein. Found here are more than 250,000 distinct CDR3 sequences, 6.8% of them singletons; the top ten hold 15% to 20%. Sample: PBMCs, taken roughly 45 days after the first yellow fever vaccination. The TCR originated in a man aged 18 to 30 who received the YFV17D yellow fever vaccine. The chain recombines TRBV7-7 with TRBJ2-5, with no clear D. CDR3 nucleotides: TGTGCTAGCAGCTTACACAATGGAGAAGAGACCCAGCACTTC. Translating gives CASSLHNGEETQHF.